The TCR beta chain under discussion was sequenced for a study of cytotoxic CD8 clonotypes in ibrutinib-treated CLL. Turning to the study itself: Once treatment had gone on for a median of 12 months, range 6 to 36, response samples were drawn. A mean of about 240,000 productive templates and about 88,000 productive rearrangements was obtained per sample.

About 2 micrograms of genomic DNA came from cryopreserved PBMCs for TCR beta libraries. Note on this clone: Its antigen remains unknown.

Regarding the study as a whole: At progression, clonality fell back toward baseline after rising at ibrutinib response.

Profiling relied on immunoSEQ multiplex PCR, and the TCRdb table lists in-frame clones only, not all of them. The top ten hold around 50% of the sample, which has under 30,000 clones, roughly three quarters seen once. CDR1 is SGHNT and CDR2 is YYREEE in the germline V gene (reference sequence). Trimming at V came to 3 bases and at J to 1 base, leaving 9 bases not matched to a gene. The CDR3 covers 17 residues. The source is a human donor with chronic lymphocytic leukemia. V gene TRBV5-4 combines with J gene TRBJ1-5; 8 positions agree with TRBD1. The sequenced sample was PBMCs, obtained after 36 months of ibrutinib treatment. Here the CDR3 reads CASSYSSDRASNQPQHF. In DNA, the CDR3 is TGTGCCAGCAGCTACTCCTCGGACAGGGCGAGCAATCAGCCCCAGCATTTT. The full variable domain, in which reference TRBV5-4 and TRBJ1-5 provide the parts outside the CDR3, is ETGVTQSPTHLIKTRGQQVTLRCSSQSGHNTVSWYQQALGQGPQFIFQYYREEENGRGNFPPRFSGLQFPNYSSELNVNALELDDSALYLCASSYSSDRASNQPQHFGDGTRLSIL.